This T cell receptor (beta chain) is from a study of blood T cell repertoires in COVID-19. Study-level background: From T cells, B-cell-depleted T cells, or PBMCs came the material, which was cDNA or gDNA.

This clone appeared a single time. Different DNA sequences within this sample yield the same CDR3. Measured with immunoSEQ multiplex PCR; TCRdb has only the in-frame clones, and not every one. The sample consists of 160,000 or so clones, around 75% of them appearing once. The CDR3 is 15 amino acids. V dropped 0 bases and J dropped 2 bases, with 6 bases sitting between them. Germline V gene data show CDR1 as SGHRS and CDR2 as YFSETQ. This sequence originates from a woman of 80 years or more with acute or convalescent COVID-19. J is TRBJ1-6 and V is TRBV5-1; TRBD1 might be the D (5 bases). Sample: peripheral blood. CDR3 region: CASSLGQTYNSPLHF. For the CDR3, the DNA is TGCGCCAGCAGCTTGGGACAGACCTATAATTCACCCCTCCACTTT.